This T cell receptor (beta chain) was observed in a study of T cell clusters in autoimmune cytopenias. Study overall: A median age of around 60 years and mean of around 55 years characterized healthy donor controls.

Tens of thousands of genome equivalents of blood DNA were amplified for TRB. One tube held mixed TRB-A and TRB-B primer pools for touch-down PCR. TCRdb reanalyzed the multiplex PCR reads and collapses them to one entry per CDR3 protein, without DNA. This sample's clone table lists around 9,800 distinct CDR3 sequences. As for this clonotype: Antigen specificity is unknown.

Whole-study results and caveats: The cluster-lack signature was not seen for secondary cytopenia versus chronic lymphocytic leukemia.

A further study also used this sample, focusing on T cell repertoires in aging, cancer and after chemotherapy. That source reports: Clear clonal overlap appeared across healthy donor samples taken over several months to years. Across the chemotherapy interval, each cancer cohort showed higher median generation probability, suggesting thymic rebound.

The sequenced sample consisted of peripheral blood. The origin of this receptor is a human donor in good health.

The CDR3 loop reads CSARVGRWNEQFF. The chain uses TRBV20-1 and TRBJ2-1; TCRdb names TRBD1, which stays unverified in the absence of DNA. Germline-derived CDR1 and CDR2 are DFQATT and SNEGSKA (reference sequence). This CDR3 is 13 amino acids long.